A single sample is the source of the 27 T cell receptor beta chains below, sequenced in a study of T cell responses to AZD1222 COVID-19 vaccine. Assay used: immunoSEQ multiplex PCR; TCRdb lists only in-frame clones, some missing. The sample shows about 150,000 clones, about nine tenths of them seen only once. The sequencing used peripheral blood, collected on day 0 of AZD1222 vaccination. Source of these receptors: an adult in good health.

The gene calls are TRBV3-1 (or the pseudogene TRBV3-2) and TRBJ1-4; maybe TRBD1 (5 bases). Trimming removed 2 bases at V and 8 bases at J, with 12 bases between. This CDR3 has 14 residues. Germline CDR1 LGHDT, CDR2 YNNKEL (reference sequence). CDR3 in DNA: TGTGCCAGCAGCCAATCTGGGTCAGGGGAAAAACTGTTTTTT. Its translation is CASSQSGSGEKLFF.

Points on this clone: The same CDR3 can be traced to other DNA sequences in this sample. The gene calls are TRBV5-1 and TRBJ1-1; tentative D call: TRBD1 (5 bases). The CDR3 spans 14 residues. Deletions cut 4 bases from V and 2 bases from J, with 12 bases between. Germline CDR1 SGHRS, CDR2 YFSETQ. The chain's CDR3 is CASSLAGRNTEAFF. The CDR3 DNA is TGCGCCAGCAGCCTCGCAGGGCGAAACACTGAAGCTTTCTTT.

The chain links TRBV11-1 to TRBJ2-7; 10 positions match TRBD1. Losses at the gene ends were 5 bases for V and 3 bases for J; bases not matched to a gene: 1. Germline V CDR1 and CDR2: SGHAT, FQDESV (reference sequence). This CDR3 comprises 13 residues. CDR3 in DNA: TGTGCCAGCAGCCGGACAGGGGGCTACGAGCAGTACTTC. It specifies CASSRTGGYEQYF.

V usage is TRBV19 and J usage is TRBJ1-2, with a tentative D call TRBD1 (6 bases). CDR3 size: 14 residues. The germline gives CDR1 LNHDA, CDR2 SQIVND (reference sequence). V was clipped by 2 bases and J by 3 bases, with 10 bases between them. As DNA, the CDR3 is TGTGCCAGTAGTATAATCTGGACAGACTATGGCTACACCTTC. Residues: CASSIIWTDYGYTF.

The chain is built from TRBV6-5 and TRBJ2-7; perhaps TRBD1 as D (6 bases). CDR1 is MNHEY, CDR2 SVGAGI, per germline. V lost 2 bases, J lost 3 bases, and 8 bases lay in between. The CDR3 is made up of 13 amino acids. CDR3 amino acids: CASSYGGSYEQYF. Written as DNA, the CDR3 is TGTGCCAGCAGTTACGGGGGCAGCTACGAGCAGTACTTC.

This chain connects TRBV4-1 to TRBJ1-4, with no clear D. This CDR3 is 15 amino acids long. Germline V gene lookup returns CDR1 MGHRA and CDR2 YSYEKL. The V gene lost 1 base and the J gene lost 4 bases, with 10 bases spanning the gap. CDR3 in amino acids: CASSQGGYNNEKLFF. The CDR3 DNA follows: TGCGCCAGCAGCCAAGGTGGATACAATAATGAAAAACTGTTTTTT.

CDR3 region: CASSIRAPTGDTQYF. In nucleotides, the CDR3 is TGTGCCAGCAGCATTCGCGCTCCTACCGGGGATACGCAGTATTTT. The chain couples TRBV14 to TRBJ2-3; no clear D. Per germline, CDR1 SGHDN and CDR2 FVKESK. Between the trimmed V and J ends, which lost 5 bases and 6 bases, there was a span of 18 bases. The CDR3 consists of 15 residues. Based on the CDR3 plus reference TRBV14 and TRBJ2-3, the full variable domain is EAGVTQFPSHSVIEKGQTVTLRCDPISGHDNLYWYRRVMGKEIKFLLHFVKESKQDESGMPNNRFLAERTGGTYSTLKVQPAELEDSGVYFCASSIRAPTGDTQYFGPGTRLTVL.

The V gene is TRBV7-3, the J gene TRBJ2-2; 15 bases are a match to TRBD2. Germline CDR1 reads SGHTA; CDR2 reads FQGTGA. The V gene end was trimmed by 1 base and the J gene end by 1 base; junction bases not matched to a gene: 1. The CDR3 is made up of 18 amino acids. The CDR3 reads CASSLRGLAGGNTGELFF. CDR3 nucleotides: TGTGCCAGCAGCTTAAGGGGACTAGCGGGAGGGAACACCGGGGAGCTGTTTTTT.

The chain carries TRBV27 and TRBJ1-5; TRBD1 is a possible D gene (5 bases). In germline, CDR1 is MNHEY, CDR2 SMNVEV (reference sequence). V lost 2 bases, J lost 6 bases, and 14 bases lay in between. The CDR3 has 15 residues. Here the CDR3 reads CASSLIGVASQPQHF. CDR3 bases: TGTGCCAGCAGTTTAATAGGGGTCGCGAGTCAGCCCCAGCATTTT.

The J gene is TRBJ1-5, the V gene TRBV5-1, with D possibly being TRBD1 (5 bases). V gave up 0 bases and J gave up 0 bases, with 7 bases separating them. Germline CDR1 is SGHRS and CDR2 is YFSETQ. The CDR3 runs to 15 residues. CDR3 sequence reads: CASSLAGFSNQPQHF. Here the CDR3 DNA reads TGCGCCAGCAGCTTGGCAGGGTTTAGCAATCAGCCCCAGCATTTT.

The J gene is TRBJ2-1, the V gene TRBV5-4, with 10 bases lining up with TRBD2. The junction had 8 bases not matched to a gene; V was cut back by 0 bases and J by 8 bases. The CDR3 is made up of 16 amino acids. Germline V gene sequence: CDR1 SGHNT, CDR2 YYREEE (reference sequence). Here the CDR3 DNA reads TGTGCCAGCAGCTTGGCCCCGACTAGCGGGTTCGATGAGCAGTTCTTC. It yields the protein CASSLAPTSGFDEQFF.

The chain employs TRBV13 and TRBJ1-1; D perhaps matches TRBD1 (5 bases). Trimming removed 5 bases at V and 1 base at J, with 17 bases between. The CDR3 has 16 residues. Looked up from germline, CDR1 is PRHDT and CDR2 is FYEKMQ (reference sequence). For the CDR3, the DNA is TGTGCCAGCAGCCTCACAGGAAGTCTAAAGAACACTGAAGCTTTCTTT. This sequence encodes CASSLTGSLKNTEAFF.

V gene TRBV10-3 combines with J gene TRBJ1-4, with a possible D match to TRBD1 (5 bases). Trimming shortened V by 6 bases and J by 6 bases, and 17 bases separated the two germline ends. The CDR3 consists of 15 residues. Germline V CDR1 and CDR2: ENHRY, SYGVKD. The chain's CDR3 is CAIRAAGGMDEKLFF. The CDR3 DNA reads as TGTGCCATCAGGGCGGCGGGGGGGATGGATGAAAAACTGTTTTTT.

This rearrangement joins TRBV9 to TRBJ2-4; unclear D gene. The CDR3 covers 16 residues. Germline V gene sequence: CDR1 SGDLS, CDR2 YYNGEE. V was shortened by 1 base and J by 0 bases, with 11 bases between the two germline ends. The CDR3 loop reads CASSVSPALAKNIQYF. CDR3 coding DNA: TGTGCCAGCAGCGTAAGCCCCGCATTAGCCAAAAACATTCAGTACTTC.

J is TRBJ1-1 and V is TRBV24-1, with a tentative D call TRBD1 (5 bases). The germline gives CDR1 KGHDR, CDR2 SFDVKD. The CDR3 runs 15 residues. The V end was cut by 1 base, the J end by 7 bases, with 15 bases between. The CDR3 region has the DNA TGTGCCACCAGTGATTTAGGTCAGGGATGGGGTGAAGCTTTCTTT. As protein: CATSDLGQGWGEAFF.

The gene calls are TRBV5-1 and TRBJ2-5; D call uncertain. Germline lookup yields CDR1 SGHRS and CDR2 YFSETQ. There are 11 residues in the CDR3. V lost 3 bases and J 5 bases, leaving 5 bases between the germline ends. The CDR3 bases are TGCGCCAGCAGCTCCCGGGAGACCCAGTACTTC. Translating gives CASSSRETQYF.

The chain links TRBV19 to TRBJ2-2, with TRBD1 identical over 8 bases. The CDR3 is 16 residues long. Germline trimming cut 2 bases from V and 6 bases from J; bases unmatched to any gene: 8. Per germline, CDR1 LNHDA and CDR2 SQIVND (reference sequence). CDR3 residues: CASSIPGQGAAGELFF. The CDR3 nucleotides read TGTGCCAGTAGTATACCTGGACAGGGAGCCGCCGGGGAGCTGTTTTTT.

This chain uses TRBV15 with TRBJ2-7; 7 nucleotides match TRBD1. From germline, CDR1 is LNHNV and CDR2 YYDKDF (reference sequence). This CDR3 spans 12 amino acids. V lost 5 bases, J lost 8 bases, and 6 bases stayed unmatched. In DNA form, the CDR3 reads TGTGCCACCAGCTCAACGACAGGGAAGCAGTACTTC. This codes for CATSSTTGKQYF. Drawing the rest from reference TRBV15 and TRBJ2-7, the complete variable domain is DAMVIQNPRYQVTQFGKPVTLSCSQTLNHNVMYWYQQKSSQAPKLLFHYYDKDFNNEADTPDNFQSRRPNTSFCFLDIRSPGLGDTAMYLCATSSTTGKQYFGPGTRLTVT.

The rearrangement links TRBV28 to TRBJ1-5; D not certain. In germline, CDR1 is MDHEN, CDR2 SYDVKM. This CDR3 spans 13 amino acids. With 5 bases removed from V and 2 bases from J, the gap between germline ends came to 7 bases. The CDR3 spells CASSPNGNQPQHF. The CDR3 DNA reads as TGTGCCAGCAGTCCTAATGGCAATCAGCCCCAGCATTTT.

V is TRBV5-1 and J is TRBJ2-3; no definite D call. CDR1 and CDR2 from the germline V gene are SGHRS and YFSETQ. The V and J ends lost 4 bases and 2 bases respectively, with 14 bases between them. CDR3 size: 15 residues. The chain's CDR3 is CASSPWTVNTDTQYF. CDR3 in DNA: TGCGCCAGCAGCCCATGGACCGTCAACACAGATACGCAGTATTTT.

The gene calls are TRBV28 and TRBJ1-1; 10 nucleotides align to TRBD1. The CDR3 has 18 residues. With 5 bases clipped from V and 4 bases from J, the junction kept 16 bases outside the gene matches. Germline CDR1 and CDR2: MDHEN and SYDVKM. The CDR3: CASSARQGARSIFTEAFF. In DNA form, the CDR3 reads TGTGCCAGCAGTGCACGACAGGGGGCGCGAAGTATCTTCACTGAAGCTTTCTTT.

The chain combines TRBV4-1 with TRBJ2-5; TRBD1 or TRBD2 may be the D gene (7 bases each). From germline, CDR1 is MGHRA and CDR2 YSYEKL. V shed 2 bases and J shed 1 base, with 23 bases lying between them. The CDR3 loop spans 19 amino acids. CDR3 DNA: TGCGCCAGCAGCCAATCGAAAGGGAGGGGGCGAACCTCCCAAGAGACCCAGTACTTC. Its protein product is CASSQSKGRGRTSQETQYF.

The rearrangement uses TRBV24-1 and TRBJ1-5, with TRBD1 identical over 7 bases. This CDR3 region has 14 residues. V lost 4 bases and J lost 1; bases outside the gene matches: 0. The V gene's germline CDR1 is KGHDR and CDR2 SFDVKD. In DNA form, the CDR3 reads TGTGCCACCAGTGAACAGGGGAGCAATCAGCCCCAGCATTTT. This gives the protein CATSEQGSNQPQHF.

This chain connects TRBV27 to TRBJ1-5; the D gene is possibly TRBD1 (5 bases). V was cut by 7 bases and J by 1 base, with 14 bases left in between. The length of the CDR3 is 15 residues. Germline V gene sequence: CDR1 MNHEY, CDR2 SMNVEV (reference sequence). CDR3 nucleotide sequence: TGTGCCAGCAAGGTAGGGGTCACGAGCAATCAGCCCCAGCATTTT. It encodes CASKVGVTSNQPQHF.

This chain uses TRBV28 with TRBJ2-1, with 10 bases fitting TRBD1. Germline assignment: CDR1 MDHEN and CDR2 SYDVKM. The CDR3 is made up of 18 amino acids. The V gene end was trimmed by 3 bases and the J gene end by 9 bases; junction bases not matched to a gene: 17. CDR3 residues: CASSFQLFRTGGLSEQFF. CDR3 coding DNA: TGTGCCAGCAGTTTTCAATTGTTTAGGACAGGGGGTTTGAGTGAGCAGTTCTTC.

The genes are TRBV19 and TRBJ1-2; D ambiguous. Germline CDR1 LNHDA, CDR2 SQIVND (reference sequence). The CDR3 runs to 21 residues. Trimming left V 4 bases short and J 5 bases short, with 35 bases between. The CDR3, as DNA: TGTGCCAGTAGTACCCAAGATCTCGGGAGGCCGCCTTTCTTTACAGCGTATGGCTACACCTTC. Translated: CASSTQDLGRPPFFTAYGYTF.

The rearrangement uses TRBV28 and TRBJ1-5; possibly TRBD1 for D (6 bases). The CDR3 extends over 16 amino acids. CDR1 is MDHEN and CDR2 is SYDVKM in the germline V gene. V lost 3 bases and J lost 1, with 13 bases in between. The CDR3 DNA sequence: TGTGCCAGCAGTTTGACCGGACAGCTAAGCAATCAGCCCCAGCATTTT. Translation: CASSLTGQLSNQPQHF.